Presented here are 27 T cell receptor beta chains from one specimen sequenced in a study of cytotoxic CD8 clonotypes in ibrutinib-treated CLL. The method was immunoSEQ multiplex PCR; TCRdb's version includes in-frame clones alone and lacks a portion of them. The sample consists of about 140,000 clones, over 75% of them appearing once. The material was PBMCs, obtained after 36 months of ibrutinib treatment. The receptors derive from a human donor with chronic lymphocytic leukemia.

V and J are TRBV6-6 and TRBJ1-2; 11 positions match TRBD1. CDR1 and CDR2 (germline): MNHNY, SVGAGI (reference sequence). Losses at the gene ends were 5 bases for V and 8 bases for J; bases not matched to a gene: 7. The CDR3 is made up of 14 amino acids. CDR3 in amino acids: CASSPDRGPVGYTF. The CDR3 bases are TGTGCCAGCAGTCCGGACAGGGGGCCGGTCGGCTACACCTTC.

This chain connects TRBV9 to TRBJ2-5, with D maybe TRBD2 (6 bases). With the DNA end fitting TRBJ2-7 better, the J assignment may be wrong. CDR3 length equals 14 residues. Germline assignment: CDR1 SGDLS and CDR2 YYNGEE. CDR3 sequence reads: CASSVGGLSYEQYF. The CDR3 DNA sequence: TGTGCCAGCAGCGTAGGGGGACTTTCCTACGAGCAGTACTTC.

The rearrangement joins TRBV6-6 to TRBJ2-7; 13 bases are shared with TRBD2. After removal of 7 bases from V and 2 bases from J, the junction contained 5 bases not matched to a gene. CDR1 MNHNY and CDR2 SVGAGI come from the germline V gene (reference sequence). The CDR3 length is 15 residues. The CDR3 DNA sequence: TGTGCCAGCAATTCCGGGACTAGCGGGGCCTACGAGCAGTACTTC. It encodes CASNSGTSGAYEQYF.

V is TRBV5-4 and J is TRBJ2-6; tentative D call: TRBD2 (6 bases). The CDR3 consists of 16 residues. Trimming shortened V by 4 bases and J by 4 bases, and 15 bases separated the two germline ends. From germline, CDR1 is SGHNT and CDR2 YYREEE (reference sequence). The CDR3: CASSPRLAGGANVLTF. In DNA, the CDR3 is TGTGCCAGCAGCCCACGACTGGCGGGGGGGGCCAACGTCCTGACTTTC.

This chain connects TRBV5-1 to TRBJ2-3; possible D gene TRBD1, 6 bases. The CDR3 sequence is 13 residues long. The ends were cut back, 0 bases at V and 7 bases at J, with 9 bases in the middle. Germline V gives CDR1 SGHRS, CDR2 YFSETQ. CDR3 bases: TGCGCCAGCAGCTTGGACAGGGCCCATACGCAGTATTTT. As protein: CASSLDRAHTQYF.

The chain joins TRBV2 to TRBJ1-2; 7 bases line up with TRBD1. Per the germline V gene, CDR1 is SNHLY and CDR2 is FYNNEI. J lost 1 base, V lost 6 bases, and 8 bases had no gene match. There are 15 residues in the CDR3. CDR3 sequence (DNA): TGTGCCAGCAGCCTCGGGGGACAGAATAACTATGGCTACACCTTC. Its protein is CASSLGGQNNYGYTF.

Only a few counts were recorded for this clone. The chain is built from TRBV6-1 and TRBJ1-2; D gene uncertain. The CDR3 has 13 amino acids. CDR1 and CDR2 from the germline V gene are MNHNS and SASEGT. Trimming took 2 bases from V and 5 from J, leaving 9 bases between them. The CDR3 nucleotides read TGTGCCAGCAGTGAATCGGGTTCTTATGGCTACACCTTC. It specifies CASSESGSYGYTF.

V gene TRBV6-1 combines with J gene TRBJ1-2; D is uncertain. The length of the CDR3 is 16 residues. In germline, CDR1 is MNHNS, CDR2 SASEGT. The V gene lost 0 bases and the J gene lost 1 base, with 12 bases spanning the gap. The CDR3 region is CASSEALRIDNYGYTF. CDR3 in DNA: TGTGCCAGCAGTGAAGCGCTTCGGATAGATAACTATGGCTACACCTTC.

The rearrangement joins TRBV6-1 to TRBJ2-7; the D is unclear. The V gene lost 7 bases and the J gene lost 2 bases, with 15 bases spanning the gap. The CDR3 is 14 amino acids. Looked up from germline, CDR1 is MNHNS and CDR2 is SASEGT. The CDR3 loop reads CASMTQANPYEQYF. The CDR3 DNA is TGTGCCAGCATGACCCAAGCCAACCCCTACGAGCAGTACTTC.

This clone was counted between two and nine times. The chain carries TRBV30 and TRBJ1-1; D is possibly TRBD1 (5 bases). V lost 3 bases to trimming and J lost 0 bases, with 8 bases between them. The germline CDR1 and CDR2 sequences are GTSNPN and SVGIG (reference sequence). This CDR3 spans 13 amino acids. CDR3 sequence reads: CAWRWGLNTEAFF. The DNA for the CDR3 is TGTGCCTGGAGATGGGGCCTGAACACTGAAGCTTTCTTT.

This clone was seen a single time. The chain combines TRBV30 with TRBJ1-1; TRBD1 matches at 9 bases. CDR1 GTSNPN and CDR2 SVGIG come from the germline V gene (reference sequence). The CDR3 contains 16 residues. V was pared by 5 bases and J by 0 bases, with 10 bases of the junction left unmatched. CDR3 coding DNA: TGTGCCTGGGGCTCCGGGACAGGGTACATGAACACTGAAGCTTTCTTT. This gives the protein CAWGSGTGYMNTEAFF.

Only one count was recorded for this clone. V gene TRBV7-9 combines with J gene TRBJ2-6; TRBD2 is a possible D gene (6 bases). Trimming removed 5 bases at V and 0 bases at J, with 14 bases between. There are 17 residues in the CDR3. CDR1 is SEHNR, CDR2 FQNEAQ, per germline (reference sequence). The CDR3 loop is CASSPSYGSSGANVLTF. DNA for the CDR3: TGTGCCAGCAGCCCCTCGTACGGGAGCTCTGGGGCCAACGTCCTGACTTTC.

The chain uses TRBV10-3 and TRBJ2-7; 7 nucleotides agree with TRBD1. V shed 6 bases and J 7 bases; nucleotides not matched to a gene: 6. Germline lookup yields CDR1 ENHRY and CDR2 SYGVKD. This CDR3 spans 12 amino acids. CDR3 DNA: TGTGCCATCAGCCGGACAGGACAGGAGCAGTACTTC. Residues: CAISRTGQEQYF.

V gene TRBV4-1 combines with J gene TRBJ1-3; 9 positions match TRBD1. V shed 3 bases, J shed 3 bases, and the junction held 0 bases outside the gene matches. CDR1 and CDR2 from the germline V gene are MGHRA and YSYEKL. The CDR3 covers 14 residues. CDR3 nucleotide sequence: TGCGCCAGCAGCCAGACAGGGGGTGGAAACACCATATATTTT. Translated: CASSQTGGGNTIYF.

This chain links TRBV11-2 with TRBJ1-4; TRBD1 aligns across 12 bases. The CDR3 totals 18 residues. In germline, CDR1 is SGHAT, CDR2 FQNNGV. V lost 1 base and J lost 7; bases outside the gene matches: 10. CDR3 sequence (DNA): TGTGCCAGCAGCTTAGGCCGGGACAGGGGGCGTCCTCGTGAAAAACTGTTTTTT. Amino acids: CASSLGRDRGRPREKLFF.

This sequence joins TRBV10-1 and TRBJ2-5; 7 nucleotides line up with TRBD2. The CDR3 covers 14 residues. CDR1 and CDR2 (germline): WNHNN, SYGVQD (reference sequence). The V and J ends lost 4 bases and 5 bases, in that order; junction bases with no gene match: 7. The CDR3 nucleotides read TGCGCCAGCAGTGCGACTAGCTTGAGCGAGACCCAGTACTTC. The encoded protein is CASSATSLSETQYF.

The genes are TRBV9 and TRBJ2-5; D remains ambiguous. Germline loops: CDR1 SGDLS, CDR2 YYNGEE. The CDR3 sequence is 15 residues long. V was clipped by 0 bases and J by 1 base, with 10 bases between them. For the CDR3, the DNA is TGTGCCAGCAGCGTAGGTGGGCGGACCCAAGAGACCCAGTACTTC. It codes for CASSVGGRTQETQYF.

The chain couples TRBV7-3 to TRBJ2-2; D not resolved. With 2 bases removed from V and 3 bases from J, the gap between germline ends came to 7 bases. Germline assignment: CDR1 SGHTA and CDR2 FQGTGA. The CDR3 has 14 amino acids. The CDR3 region is CASSLSGHTGELFF. DNA of the CDR3: TGTGCCAGCAGCTTATCGGGCCACACCGGGGAGCTGTTTTTT.

The chain joins TRBV18 to TRBJ2-1, with D tentatively TRBD2 (5 bases). The CDR3 loop spans 14 amino acids. The germline CDR1 and CDR2 sequences are KGHSH and LQKENI. V was shortened by 3 bases and J by 7 bases, with 13 bases between the two germline ends. CDR3 loop: CASSPGQRGNEQFF. The CDR3 DNA reads as TGTGCCAGCTCACCGGGTCAGCGAGGGAATGAGCAGTTCTTC.

The rearrangement links TRBV19 to TRBJ1-2; D unclear. The ends were cut back, 5 bases at V and 4 bases at J, with 20 bases in the middle. Germline CDR1 reads LNHDA; CDR2 reads SQIVND (reference sequence). This CDR3 region has 16 residues. As DNA, the CDR3 is TGTGCCAGTAGTGCGCATAAAGTGGGTGCAATCTATGGCTACACCTTC. It translates to CASSAHKVGAIYGYTF. Variable domain in full (rest from reference TRBV19 and TRBJ1-2): DGGITQSPKYLFRKEGQNVTLSCEQNLNHDAMYWYRQDPGQGLRLIYYSQIVNDFQKGDIAEGYSVSREKKESFPLTVTSAQKNPTAFYLCASSAHKVGAIYGYTFGSGTRLTVV.

A word on this clone: The junction departs from the called germline gene at one end, perhaps through a read error. The chain employs TRBV2 and TRBJ2-7, with unresolved D. The CDR3 is made up of 8 amino acids. Germline CDR1 is SNHLY and CDR2 is FYNNEI. The CDR3 nucleotides read TGTGCCAGCAGTGACAAGGGCTTC. Encoded protein: CASSDKGF. The full variable domain, in which reference TRBV2 and TRBJ2-7 provide the parts outside the CDR3, is EPEVTQTPSHQVTQMGQEVILRCVPISNHLYFYWYRQILGQKVEFLVSFYNNEISEKSEIFDDQFSVERPDGSNFTLKIRSTKLEDSAMYFCASSDKGFGPGTRLTVT.

The chain uses TRBV19 and TRBJ1-1; no firm D call. CDR3 length: 15 residues. V lost 3 bases and J 0 bases, leaving 11 bases between the germline ends. In germline, CDR1 is LNHDA, CDR2 SQIVND (reference sequence). The CDR3: CASSMSHGMNTEAFF. CDR3 coding DNA: TGTGCCAGTAGTATGTCACACGGCATGAACACTGAAGCTTTCTTT.

This clone showed up just a few times. V is TRBV6-1 and J is TRBJ1-1, with no clear D. This CDR3 contains 12 residues. Germline CDR1 and CDR2: MNHNS and SASEGT. With 5 bases removed from V and 4 bases from J, the gap between germline ends came to 8 bases. This CDR3 reads CASSTLRTEAFF. The CDR3 DNA reads as TGTGCCAGCAGTACGTTGCGCACTGAAGCTTTCTTT.

The rearrangement uses TRBV6-4 and TRBJ2-1, with 7 nucleotides matching TRBD2. The CDR3 spans 15 residues. V was pared by 2 bases and J by 1 base, with 2 bases of the junction left unmatched. The germline gives CDR1 MRHNA, CDR2 SNTAGT. This CDR3 reads CASSDRGDSYNEQFF. The CDR3 nucleotides are TGTGCCAGCAGTGACCGGGGGGATTCCTACAATGAGCAGTTCTTC.

The chain employs TRBV6-6 and TRBJ2-3, with D possibly TRBD1 on 5 matching bases. With 6 bases removed from V and 2 bases from J, the gap between germline ends came to 15 bases. The CDR3 extends over 15 amino acids. The germline V gene has CDR1 MNHNY and CDR2 SVGAGI (reference sequence). In DNA, the CDR3 is TGTGCCAGCAGACCCCAGGGTACTTCCACAGATACGCAGTATTTT. Amino acids: CASRPQGTSTDTQYF.

The count of this clone is one. The V gene is TRBV30, the J gene TRBJ2-1, with D possibly called TRBD1 or TRBD2 (5 bases each). Germline V gene sequence: CDR1 GTSNPN, CDR2 SVGIG (reference sequence). This CDR3 is built from 15 residues. The ends were cut back, 4 bases at V and 7 bases at J, with 20 bases in the middle. CDR3 amino acids: CAWTISGPRVNEQFF. CDR3 bases: TGTGCCTGGACTATTTCGGGACCGCGGGTGAATGAGCAGTTCTTC.

This rearrangement joins TRBV6-1 to TRBJ1-5; D is undetermined. CDR1 MNHNS and CDR2 SASEGT come from the germline V gene. The ends were cut back, 6 bases at V and 0 bases at J, with 6 bases in the middle. There are 13 residues in the CDR3. The CDR3 region is CASRQFSNQPQHF. Here the CDR3 DNA reads TGTGCCAGCAGACAGTTTAGCAATCAGCCCCAGCATTTT.